This entry features one T cell receptor beta chain sequence. This CDR3 is built from 15 residues. V lost 3 bases and J 3 bases, leaving 12 bases between the germline ends. CDR1 is SGHNT and CDR2 is YENEEA in the germline V gene. This specimen belongs to a study of cytomegalovirus exposure and HLA in healthy donors. The PCR employed 60 Vbeta primers together with 13 Jbeta primers. This table comes from immunoSEQ multiplex PCR, and its TCRdb copy is limited to in-frame clones, with some not included. The sample has under 200,000 clones; roughly three quarters are singletons. Sequenced input: PBMCs. The chain recombines TRBV11-3 with TRBJ2-1, with TRBD2 as a possible D gene (7 bases). This receptor was taken from a male donor in good health and CMV-seropositive. DNA of the CDR3: TGTGCCAGCAGCTTGGGCGGGGGCGGCTACAATGAGCAGTTCTTC. This encodes CASSLGGGGYNEQFF.